This paragraph covers one T cell receptor beta chain sequence. What antigen it recognizes has not been identified. Base qualities are missing; no much larger clone stands one base away. Donors were healthy HIV-negative adults with no recently reported acute infections or vaccinations. All donors were Caucasian adults living in Nashville, Tennessee, USA. Magnetic negative selection was used to enrich CD4+ T cells, after which naive cells were positively selected on CD45RA and the negative fraction became the memory subset. Blood was obtained by leukapheresis, after which PBMCs were separated by Ficoll-Histopaque density gradient centrifugation and cryopreserved in liquid nitrogen vapor phase. Analytical flow cytometry was used to check the purity and quantity of every magnetically sorted T cell population. From each sorted fraction, genomic DNA was isolated and quantified by UV absorbance on a Nanodrop 2000c.

Using the deep immunoSEQ assay, multiplex PCR amplified TCR CDR3 regions from genomic DNA. Extracted genomic DNA from each cell subset was distributed evenly across all wells of several immunoSEQ 96-well plates, and each plate was treated as a replicate. For sorted subsets, around 200 ng genomic DNA, equal to approximately 30,000 T cell genomes, was loaded into each replicate PCR. Purified libraries were measured with a Qubit 3.0 fluorometer, size-checked on a Bioanalyzer 2100, and measured again with the KAPA Library Quantification kit. Each immunoSEQ 96-well plate was sequenced on its own single-read 150-cycle Illumina NextSeq 550 flow cell. In the authors' own workflow: The immunoSEQ output contained only junctional sequences without quality scores, so filtering could not match that applied to full-length reads. To assign V/J genes and CDR3, sequences were annotated using PyIR, a Python wrapper for IgBLAST v1.9, with IMGT germline references. Reads were removed for weak V/J assignments (E-value above 1e-6), missing CDR3, stop codons, out-of-frame junctions, or ambiguous translated residues. V3J clonotypes were defined as sequences sharing the same inferred V gene, J gene, and CDR3 amino acid sequence. Percentage overlap between repertoires was calculated by dividing the number of shared unique clonotypes by the size of the smaller repertoire. Three approaches were used to assess repertoire richness: RTK rarefaction, the Chao1 estimator, and Recon v2.1 estimates of unobserved clonotypes. OLGA was used to compute generation probabilities for all TCRbeta clonotypes that the gDNA method yielded from a few donors. In TCRdb, the immuneACCESS table is reduced to in-frame sequences with V and J assigned. These tables do not hold every clone; where another copy was compared, an unresolved V gene accounts for under half, and the others remain unexplained. V and J calls and clone size are copied from that table; D and trimming were computed from the DNA. Across this sample there are roughly 1.5 million clones, with 98% seen only once. The ten largest clonotypes hold roughly 0.45% of the sample.

This sample was included in a study of shared clonotypes between healthy human individuals (dated by TCRdb to about 2020). Context from the whole study: The cohort comprised a couple of women and a few men aged 18 to 49 years. For each donor, three plates each were used for CD4 naive and CD4 memory, two plates were used for CD8 naive, and one plate was used for CD8 memory. Blood TCR repertoires of about five healthy adults were deeply sequenced to estimate repertoire size and the extent of clonotype sharing between individuals. To increase sequencing depth and limit assay-specific biases, different laboratories used diverse techniques to prepare libraries and sequence TCR repertoires. Leukapheresis yielded between about 0.85 and 9.5 billion PBMCs per donor.

Spanning cysteine to phenylalanine, the CDR3 consists of 10 amino acids. CDR3 DNA only is kept here, 30 bases in frame from base 1. V was cut back by 8 bases and J by 2 bases, leaving a gap of 6 bases between them. CDR1 DFQATT and CDR2 SNEGSKA are derived from the germline V gene (reference sequence). The full study reports these points: The genetic and exposure-history diversity represented was limited by the small number of donors. Only blood was sampled, and tissue TCR repertoires likely differ from those in blood. Incomplete sequencing was indicated by rarefaction of sorted-subset datasets, despite the large sequencing depth. Clonotypes shared by all four sorted-subset donors showed higher generation probabilities than non-shared clonotypes. Larger estimated clonotype richness was generally found for naive subsets than for memory subsets. Pairwise subsampling indicated that sequencing depth was expected to affect the degree of clonotype sharing among donors. Sharing across several donors was observed for about 4.8% of naive CD4, under 4% of naive CD8, around 2.5% of memory CD4, and about 0.38% of memory CD8 clonotypes.

Recombination linked TRBV20-1 to TRBJ1-1; the D gene cannot be resolved reliably. The sequencing sample was made of naive CD4+ T cells sorted from blood. The cell subset or site label, as the study defines it: CD45RA+ positively selected. The TCR was taken from a man aged 25-40 years in good health. The nucleotides are TGCAGTCCTACCAACACTGAAGCTTTCTTT. Its translation reads: CSPTNTEAFF.